The next 28 T cell receptor beta chains were all read from a single sample in a study of blood T cell repertoires in COVID-19. Using immunoSEQ multiplex PCR, the repertoire was profiled, and TCRdb retains in-frame clones only, with some absent. The table includes 85,000 to 90,000 clones, roughly 86% detected once. The sample comprised peripheral blood. These TCRs come from a human donor in a cohort sampled during active COVID-19.

The V gene is TRBV5-6, the J gene TRBJ2-5; tentatively, D is TRBD2 (5 bases). The CDR3 runs to 15 residues. CDR1 and CDR2 from the germline V gene are SGHDT and YYEEEE. Trimming shortened V by 0 bases and J by 1 base, and 10 bases separated the two germline ends. Here the CDR3 reads CASSLGPGFQETQYF. CDR3 bases: TGTGCCAGCAGCTTGGGCCCGGGGTTCCAAGAGACCCAGTACTTC.

J is TRBJ2-2 and V is TRBV19, with D perhaps matching TRBD2 (6 bases). This CDR3 is built from 16 residues. Trimming shortened V by 2 bases and J by 7 bases, and 17 bases separated the two germline ends. Germline V gene data show CDR1 as LNHDA and CDR2 as SQIVND (reference sequence). CDR3 DNA sequence: TGTGCCAGTAGTATACGGATCGGGGGTAATATCGGGGAGCTGTTTTTT. This sequence encodes CASSIRIGGNIGELFF.

This chain uses TRBV6-6 with TRBJ2-3, with 10 bases that match TRBD2. Germline V gene data show CDR1 as MNHNY and CDR2 as SVGAGI (reference sequence). This CDR3 comprises 15 residues. The J segment lost 0 bases and the V segment lost 6 bases, leaving 3 bases of the junction unmatched. CDR3 DNA sequence: TGTGCCAGCAGGGATAGCGGGGGGAGCACAGATACGCAGTATTTT. Translating it yields CASRDSGGSTDTQYF.

The V gene is TRBV7-3, the J gene TRBJ1-2, with D possibly matching TRBD1 (5 bases). The V end was cut by 1 base, the J end by 7 bases, with 13 bases between. CDR1 and CDR2 (germline): SGHTA, FQGTGA. The CDR3 extends over 14 amino acids. CDR3 in amino acids: CASSLSPGWGGYTF. In DNA form, the CDR3 reads TGTGCCAGCAGCTTAAGCCCAGGGTGGGGTGGCTACACCTTC. Looking up the rest from reference TRBV7-3 and TRBJ1-2 gives the full variable domain: GAGVSQTPSNKVTEKGKYVELRCDPISGHTALYWYRQSLGQGPEFLIYFQGTGAADDSGLPNDRFFAVRPEGSVSTLKIQRTERGDSAVYLCASSLSPGWGGYTFGSGTRLTVV.

The chain uses TRBV7-2 and TRBJ2-1; 11 positions agree with TRBD2. The germline V gene encodes CDR1 SGHTA and CDR2 FQGNSA. The V segment lost 7 bases and the J segment 6 bases; nucleotides outside the gene matches: 8. The CDR3 covers 15 residues. The DNA of the CDR3 is TGTGCCAGCATCGTTAGCGGGGGGGCCGTCAATGAGCAGTTCTTC. As protein: CASIVSGGAVNEQFF.

The CDR3 DNA is TGTGCCAGCAGTCGTACAGGGGGAGGGTACGAGCAGTACTTC. Amino acid sequence: CASSRTGGGYEQYF. The chain recombines TRBV6-5 with TRBJ2-7; the D gene is possibly TRBD1 (8 bases). The germline V gene has CDR1 MNHEY and CDR2 SVGAGI. The V and J ends lost 5 bases and 4 bases respectively, with 15 bases between them. CDR3 size: 14 residues.

This clone was detected once. V gene TRBV5-1 combines with J gene TRBJ2-2; D call uncertain. V was trimmed by 0 bases and J by 3 bases, leaving 15 bases between them. Germline CDR1 reads SGHRS; CDR2 reads YFSETQ. The CDR3 covers 17 residues. CDR3 nucleotide sequence: TGCGCCAGCAGCTTGGTGGGCCAGGCCCAGGACACCGGGGAGCTGTTTTTT. This translates into CASSLVGQAQDTGELFF.

The gene calls are TRBV30 and TRBJ2-5, with D possibly being TRBD1 (6 bases). The V gene's germline CDR1 is GTSNPN and CDR2 SVGIG (reference sequence). The CDR3 consists of 13 residues. Trimming removed 5 bases from V and 3 bases from J, with 13 bases in between. The CDR3 region has the DNA TGTGCCTGGGCCCCGGGACACAAAGAGACCCAGTACTTC. It is translated as CAWAPGHKETQYF.

V is TRBV4-3 and J is TRBJ1-1; possibly TRBD1 for D (5 bases). Trimming left V 1 base short and J 2 bases short, with 8 bases between. The CDR3 runs 14 residues. Germline loops: CDR1 LGHNA, CDR2 YSLEER. The CDR3 region has the DNA TGCGCCAGCAGCCAAGTACAGGCCAACACTGAAGCTTTCTTT. Translated: CASSQVQANTEAFF.

The V call is TRBV7-2, the J call TRBJ2-7; 8 nucleotides align to TRBD1. The CDR3 covers 14 residues. Germline trimming cut 3 bases from V and 5 bases from J; bases unmatched to any gene: 6. Germline V CDR1 and CDR2: SGHTA, FQGNSA. Here the CDR3 DNA reads TGTGCCAGCAGCTTGCGGACAGGGTTCGACGAGCAGTACTTC. Protein sequence: CASSLRTGFDEQYF.

This clone occurred a few times. The chain uses TRBV5-1 and TRBJ2-1; 8 bases match TRBD1. The CDR3 is made up of 15 amino acids. V shed 4 bases, J shed 7 bases, and the junction held 10 bases outside the gene matches. Germline CDR1 is SGHRS and CDR2 is YFSETQ. CDR3 amino acids: CASSPLDRDGNEQFF. The CDR3 DNA sequence: TGCGCCAGCAGCCCACTGGACAGGGATGGGAATGAGCAGTTCTTC.

This clone was detected once. The chain uses TRBV4-1 and TRBJ1-2; tentative D call: TRBD1 (6 bases). Trimming took off 0 bases at V and 4 bases at J, with 15 bases between the two ends. Per the germline V gene, CDR1 is MGHRA and CDR2 is YSYEKL. The CDR3 is 16 residues long. CDR3 nucleotides: TGCGCCAGCAGCCAAGATCCGGGGGGCGCAGGCTATGGCTACACCTTC. Translation gives CASSQDPGGAGYGYTF.

The rearrangement joins TRBV27 to TRBJ1-2, with a possible D match to TRBD1 (6 bases). Germline CDR1 is MNHEY and CDR2 is SMNVEV (reference sequence). The CDR3 has 15 amino acids. Deletions cut 8 bases from V and 4 bases from J, with 20 bases between. CDR3 loop: CASRSRGGGAYGYTF. CDR3 DNA sequence: TGTGCCAGCCGATCCCGGGGGGGCGGTGCCTATGGCTACACCTTC.

The V and J genes are TRBV27 and TRBJ1-1, with D possibly being TRBD1 (6 bases). The CDR3 runs to 15 residues. Germline CDR1 is MNHEY and CDR2 is SMNVEV (reference sequence). Trimming took off 5 bases at V and 0 bases at J, with 13 bases between the two ends. CDR3 coding DNA: TGTGCCAGCAGTCCACAGACAGGTGTGAACACTGAAGCTTTCTTT. Amino acid sequence: CASSPQTGVNTEAFF.

This clone was picked up one time. The J gene is TRBJ1-1, the V gene TRBV27, with 7 bases that match TRBD1. CDR1 is MNHEY and CDR2 is SMNVEV in the germline V gene (reference sequence). The CDR3 runs to 13 residues. Trimming at V came to 6 bases and at J to 2 bases, leaving 3 bases not matched to a gene. CDR3 nucleotides: TGTGCCAGCAGCCGACAGGGCAACACTGAAGCTTTCTTT. This sequence encodes CASSRQGNTEAFF.

The chain combines TRBV5-1 with TRBJ1-3; the D gene is possibly TRBD1 (5 bases). This CDR3 comprises 16 residues. The ends were cut back, 4 bases at V and 0 bases at J, with 14 bases in the middle. Germline CDR1 is SGHRS and CDR2 is YFSETQ. CDR3 residues: CASSPGTLSSGNTIYF. The CDR3 DNA follows: TGCGCCAGCAGCCCAGGGACTTTGAGCTCTGGAAACACCATATATTTT.

V and J are TRBV6-6 and TRBJ1-6; maybe TRBD1 (5 bases). CDR1 and CDR2 (germline): MNHNY, SVGAGI (reference sequence). Between the trimmed V and J ends, which lost 10 bases and 8 bases, there was a span of 18 bases. The CDR3 is made up of 14 amino acids. Here the CDR3 reads CATQGPAVDSPLHF. CDR3 coding DNA: TGTGCCACCCAGGGCCCGGCTGTGGATTCACCCCTCCACTTT.

The genes are TRBV12-3 or TRBV12-4 and TRBJ1-5; 7 positions agree with TRBD1. The J segment lost 4 bases and the V segment lost 7 bases, leaving 4 bases of the junction unmatched. This CDR3 contains 13 residues. CDR3 DNA sequence: TGTGCCAGCACCCAGGACAGGAATCAGCCCCAGCATTTT. As protein: CASTQDRNQPQHF.

The chain recombines TRBV5-8 with TRBJ2-2; D remains ambiguous. Germline CDR1 and CDR2: SGHTS and YDEGEE. This CDR3 has 14 residues. The ends were cut back, 0 bases at V and 5 bases at J, with 8 bases in the middle. The CDR3 DNA reads TGTGCCAGCAGCTTGGCTTACGGGACCGGGGAGCTGTTTTTT. Protein: CASSLAYGTGELFF.

This clone was seen a single time. The rearrangement links TRBV7-6 to TRBJ1-5; 7 bases are a match to TRBD1. Trimming cost V 1 base and J 3 bases; bases outside gene matches: 6. Germline V gene data show CDR1 as SGHVS and CDR2 as FNYEAQ. The CDR3 extends over 16 amino acids. CDR3 in DNA: TGTGCCAGCAGCTTAGGGACAGGAGGCCCCAATCAGCCCCAGCATTTT. Amino acids: CASSLGTGGPNQPQHF.

This sequence joins TRBV30 and TRBJ2-1; possible D gene TRBD1, 6 bases. The CDR3 spans 12 residues. Germline loops: CDR1 GTSNPN, CDR2 SVGIG (reference sequence). V was clipped by 6 bases and J by 7 bases, with 13 bases between them. In DNA form, the CDR3 reads TGTGCCTGCCGGGACAACGCGAATGAGCAGTTCTTC. It yields the protein CACRDNANEQFF.

V usage is TRBV9 and J usage is TRBJ2-7; 7 bases align to TRBD2. Germline CDR1 reads SGDLS; CDR2 reads YYNGEE. V lost 3 bases to trimming and J lost 1 base; unmatched junction nucleotides: 7. The CDR3 consists of 15 residues. CDR3 DNA: TGTGCCAGCAGCGCGCAAGGGGAGGGTTCCTACGAGCAGTACTTC. Translating gives CASSAQGEGSYEQYF.

The chain carries TRBV28 and TRBJ2-3, with TRBD1 matching over 8 bases. The CDR3 covers 15 residues. The germline gives CDR1 MDHEN, CDR2 SYDVKM. V gave up 5 bases and J gave up 6 bases; unmatched junction bases: 10. Here the CDR3 DNA reads TGTGCCAGCAGTCCCGGGACAGGCGCCGGGGATACGCAGTATTTT. Translation: CASSPGTGAGDTQYF.

The gene calls are TRBV9 and TRBJ2-2; D perhaps matches TRBD1 (5 bases). Trimming took off 0 bases at V and 3 bases at J, with 15 bases between the two ends. This CDR3 has 17 residues. From germline, CDR1 is SGDLS and CDR2 YYNGEE. CDR3: CASSVGQQIYDTGELFF. The CDR3 nucleotides are TGTGCCAGCAGCGTAGGACAGCAAATCTATGACACCGGGGAGCTGTTTTTT.

This chain links TRBV6-2 or TRBV6-3 with TRBJ2-1, with D possibly being TRBD2 (6 bases). The V end was cut by 4 bases, the J end by 5 bases, with 15 bases between. Per the germline V gene, CDR1 is MNHEY and CDR2 is SVGEGT. This CDR3 spans 15 amino acids. The CDR3 region has the DNA TGTGCCAGCAGTTCACGGGGCGGGGCCGACAATGAGCAGTTCTTC. Encoded protein: CASSSRGGADNEQFF.

The chain combines TRBV3-1 (or the pseudogene TRBV3-2) with TRBJ2-7, with D maybe TRBD2 (5 bases). The germline CDR1 and CDR2 sequences are LGHDT and YNNKEL (reference sequence). Between the trimmed V and J ends, which lost 0 bases and 0 bases, there was a span of 18 bases. The CDR3 has 18 amino acids. The chain's CDR3 is CASSQDPMTERASYEQYF. CDR3 coding DNA: TGTGCCAGCAGCCAAGATCCTATGACTGAGAGGGCCTCCTACGAGCAGTACTTC.

The table lists this clone with a count of one. The chain recombines TRBV7-2 with TRBJ2-5; D is possibly TRBD1 (5 bases). CDR1 is SGHTA, CDR2 FQGNSA, per germline. This CDR3 region has 15 residues. V was trimmed by 7 bases and J by 4 bases, leaving 19 bases between them. CDR3: CASNLNQGGLETQYF. CDR3 coding DNA: TGTGCCAGCAACTTGAACCAGGGCGGCCTAGAGACCCAGTACTTC.

The V call is TRBV5-1, the J call TRBJ1-2, with a weak D call TRBD1 (6 bases). V was clipped by 4 bases and J by 7 bases, with 11 bases between them. This CDR3 is 12 amino acids long. Germline CDR1 SGHRS, CDR2 YFSETQ. The CDR3 DNA sequence: TGCGCCAGCAGCGTCCAGGGGACTGGCTACACCTTC. This encodes CASSVQGTGYTF.